These 17 T cell receptor beta chains share one sample of origin, sequenced in a study of blood T cell repertoires in COVID-19. Only in-frame clones appear in the TCRdb table, and some are missing; sequencing was by immunoSEQ multiplex PCR. The repertoire holds under 350,000 clones, with approximately 83% as singletons. Source material: peripheral blood. These receptors all come from a woman aged 70-85 years with acute or convalescent COVID-19.

The V and J genes are TRBV10-1 and TRBJ2-7; 7 nucleotides line up with TRBD2. Germline values: CDR1 WNHNN, CDR2 SYGVQD (reference sequence). The CDR3 is 12 residues long. V lost 8 bases to trimming and J lost 6 bases; unmatched junction nucleotides: 7. CDR3 amino acids: CASRMASGEQYF. CDR3 DNA: TGCGCCAGCCGTATGGCTAGCGGCGAGCAGTACTTC.

This chain joins TRBV5-1 and TRBJ2-4; possibly TRBD2 for D (6 bases). With 4 bases removed from V and 1 base from J, the gap between germline ends came to 12 bases. In germline, CDR1 is SGHRS, CDR2 YFSETQ. The CDR3 totals 15 residues. The chain's CDR3 is CASSPPDYAKNIQYF. In DNA, the CDR3 is TGCGCCAGCAGCCCTCCGGACTACGCCAAAAACATTCAGTACTTC.

The rearrangement links TRBV5-1 to TRBJ1-1; D may be TRBD1 (6 bases). From germline, CDR1 is SGHRS and CDR2 YFSETQ. The CDR3 runs to 12 residues. Trimming shortened V by 2 bases and J by 5 bases, and 7 bases separated the two germline ends. The CDR3, as DNA: TGCGCCAGCAGCTTCAGGGGTACTGAAGCTTTCTTT. Translated: CASSFRGTEAFF.

The gene calls are TRBV5-4 and TRBJ2-1, with 10 bases lining up with TRBD2. The germline V gene encodes CDR1 SGHNT and CDR2 YYREEE (reference sequence). The J segment lost 7 bases and the V segment lost 2 bases, leaving 6 bases of the junction unmatched. The CDR3 loop spans 15 amino acids. CDR3 DNA sequence: TGTGCCAGCAGCTTTGGTCTTAGCGGGGGGAATGAGCAGTTCTTC. Encoded protein: CASSFGLSGGNEQFF.

The J gene is TRBJ1-5, the V gene TRBV3-1 (or the pseudogene TRBV3-2); tentative D call: TRBD1 (6 bases). Deletions cut 0 bases from V and 2 bases from J, with 11 bases between. CDR3 length equals 16 residues. CDR1 is LGHDT, CDR2 YNNKEL, per germline (reference sequence). The CDR3 sequence: CASSQDSRGGNQPQHF. In DNA form, the CDR3 reads TGTGCCAGCAGCCAAGATAGCAGGGGCGGCAATCAGCCCCAGCATTTT.

This chain joins TRBV7-9 and TRBJ2-1, with 7 bases matching TRBD1. The CDR3 covers 15 residues. V gave up 4 bases and J gave up 7 bases; unmatched junction bases: 10. Looked up from germline, CDR1 is SEHNR and CDR2 is FQNEAQ (reference sequence). In DNA form, the CDR3 reads TGTGCCAGCAGCTCGTACAGGGGCTATCGGAATGAGCAGTTCTTC. This gives the protein CASSSYRGYRNEQFF.

V usage is TRBV7-9 and J usage is TRBJ1-1; TRBD1 matches 7 bases. The CDR3 spans 15 residues. J lost 10 bases, V lost 5 bases, and 16 bases had no gene match. Per germline, CDR1 SEHNR and CDR2 FQNEAQ (reference sequence). The CDR3: CASSPPFGQDRRAFF. DNA for the CDR3: TGTGCCAGCAGCCCCCCCTTCGGACAGGATCGGCGAGCTTTCTTT.

This clone was seen only a few times. The chain links TRBV2 to TRBJ2-1, with 15 bases identical to TRBD2. Germline V gene lookup returns CDR1 SNHLY and CDR2 FYNNEI. Trimming cost V 6 bases and J 7 bases; bases outside gene matches: 7. The CDR3 is 16 residues long. The DNA of the CDR3 is TGTGCCAGCAGGGCGGGACTAGCGGGGGGAACTAATGAGCAGTTCTTC. Translation gives CASRAGLAGGTNEQFF.

A remark on this clone: Additional DNA sequences in this sample encode the identical CDR3. The chain is built from TRBV2 and TRBJ2-1, with 8 bases fitting TRBD1. Germline loops: CDR1 SNHLY, CDR2 FYNNEI. The trim removed 6 bases at V and 9 bases at J, leaving 4 bases unmatched. The CDR3 consists of 12 residues. As DNA, the CDR3 is TGTGCCAGCAGCGGAACAGGGGGTGAGCAGTTCTTC. Translated, it gives CASSGTGGEQFF.

The CDR3 sequence: CASSLYSGGPSHEQFF. For the CDR3, the DNA is TGTGCCAGCAGCTTGTACAGCGGGGGACCTAGCCATGAGCAGTTCTTC. The chain carries TRBV5-4 and TRBJ2-1; 8 positions agree with TRBD2. V lost 1 base and J lost 8; bases outside the gene matches: 11. From germline, CDR1 is SGHNT and CDR2 YYREEE (reference sequence). This CDR3 is 16 amino acids long.

This chain links TRBV18 with TRBJ1-2, with 8 bases aligning to TRBD1. CDR3 length: 15 residues. The germline gives CDR1 KGHSH, CDR2 LQKENI. J was trimmed by 0 bases and V by 6 bases; bases with no gene match: 6. DNA of the CDR3: TGTGCCAGCTCGCTACAGGGGGTGACTAACTATGGCTACACCTTC. Translating it yields CASSLQGVTNYGYTF.

CDR3 in DNA: TGTGCCAGCAGCCGTACATCTGAGCAGTTCTTC. It codes for CASSRTSEQFF. The V and J genes are TRBV3-1 (or the pseudogene TRBV3-2) and TRBJ2-1; D unresolved. Germline CDR1 is LGHDT and CDR2 is YNNKEL (reference sequence). The CDR3 loop spans 11 amino acids. Trimming took 4 bases from V and 9 from J, leaving 7 bases between them.

This clone was recorded once. The chain employs TRBV3-1 (or the pseudogene TRBV3-2) and TRBJ2-6, with a weak D call TRBD2 (6 bases). This CDR3 is built from 19 residues. Deletions cut 3 bases from V and 5 bases from J, with 23 bases between. In germline, CDR1 is LGHDT, CDR2 YNNKEL (reference sequence). The CDR3 reads CASSQPLGGPLGWANVLTF. CDR3 sequence (DNA): TGTGCCAGCAGCCAGCCCTTGGGAGGACCCCTTGGCTGGGCCAACGTCCTGACTTTC.

This chain links TRBV21-1 with TRBJ1-1; TRBD1, the table's D call, lacks a check against the DNA. TRBV21-1 represents a pseudogene. This CDR3 is 15 amino acids long. In DNA form, the CDR3 reads TGTGCCAGCAGCAAAGACAGGGGGATGAACACTGAAGCTTTCTTT. This translates into CASSKDRGMNTEAFF.

This rearrangement joins TRBV5-5 to TRBJ2-5; 7 bases are shared with TRBD2. The CDR3 runs 14 residues. Germline CDR1 is SGHKS and CDR2 is YYEKEE (reference sequence). With 7 bases clipped from V and 4 bases from J, the junction kept 10 bases outside the gene matches. As DNA, the CDR3 is TGTGCCAGCTCCATCGGCGGGGGACGAGAGACCCAGTACTTC. Amino acid sequence: CASSIGGGRETQYF. Filled out from reference TRBV5-5 and TRBJ2-5, the complete variable domain reads DAGVTQSPTHLIKTRGQQVTLRCSPISGHKSVSWYQQVLGQGPQFIFQYYEKEERGRGNFPDRFSARQFPNYSSELNVNALLLGDSALYLCASSIGGGRETQYFGPGTRLLVL.

The V call is TRBV3-1 (or the pseudogene TRBV3-2), the J call TRBJ2-5, with a tentative D call TRBD2 (6 bases). Trimming removed 1 base from V and 0 bases from J, with 12 bases in between. The germline V gene has CDR1 LGHDT and CDR2 YNNKEL (reference sequence). The CDR3 covers 16 residues. This CDR3 reads CASSQVRTIHQETQYF. The CDR3 DNA follows: TGTGCCAGCAGCCAAGTTCGGACTATCCACCAAGAGACCCAGTACTTC.

The rearrangement links TRBV5-4 to TRBJ2-7, with 7 bases identical to TRBD1. The ends lost 0 bases at V and 6 bases at J; junction bases unmatched: 3. Looked up from germline, CDR1 is SGHNT and CDR2 is YYREEE (reference sequence). The CDR3 totals 13 residues. Written as DNA, the CDR3 is TGTGCCAGCAGCTTGGACAGGGGTTTCGAGCAGTACTTC. It translates to CASSLDRGFEQYF.